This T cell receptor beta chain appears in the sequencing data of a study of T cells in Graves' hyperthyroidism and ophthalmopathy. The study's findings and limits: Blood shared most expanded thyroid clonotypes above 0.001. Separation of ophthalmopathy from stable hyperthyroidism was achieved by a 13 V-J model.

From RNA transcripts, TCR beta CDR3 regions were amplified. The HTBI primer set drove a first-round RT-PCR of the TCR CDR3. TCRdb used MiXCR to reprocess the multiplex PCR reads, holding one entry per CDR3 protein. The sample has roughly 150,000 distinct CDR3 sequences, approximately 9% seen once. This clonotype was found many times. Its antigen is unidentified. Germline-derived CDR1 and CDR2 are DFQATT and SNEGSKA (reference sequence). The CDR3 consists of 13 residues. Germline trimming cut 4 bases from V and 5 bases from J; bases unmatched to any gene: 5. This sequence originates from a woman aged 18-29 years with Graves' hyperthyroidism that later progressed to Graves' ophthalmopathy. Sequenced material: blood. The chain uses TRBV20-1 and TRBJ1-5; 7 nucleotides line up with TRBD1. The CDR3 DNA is TGCAGTGCTAAGGGGGCCGAACATCAGCCCCAGCATTTT. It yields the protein CSAKGAEHQPQHF.